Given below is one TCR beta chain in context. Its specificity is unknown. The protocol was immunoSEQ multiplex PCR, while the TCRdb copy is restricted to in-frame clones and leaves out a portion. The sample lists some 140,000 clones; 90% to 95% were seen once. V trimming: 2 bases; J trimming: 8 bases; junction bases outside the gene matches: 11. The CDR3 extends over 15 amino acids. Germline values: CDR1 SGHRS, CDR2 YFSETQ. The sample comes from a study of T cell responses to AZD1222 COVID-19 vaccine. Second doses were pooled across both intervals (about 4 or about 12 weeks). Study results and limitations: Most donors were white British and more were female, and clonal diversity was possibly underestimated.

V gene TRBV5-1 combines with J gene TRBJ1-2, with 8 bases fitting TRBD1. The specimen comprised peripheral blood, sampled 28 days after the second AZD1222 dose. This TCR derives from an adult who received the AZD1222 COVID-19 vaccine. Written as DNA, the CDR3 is TGCGCCAGCAGCTTCCAGGGGGCCGTCGCGGAAGGCTACACCTTC. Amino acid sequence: CASSFQGAVAEGYTF.